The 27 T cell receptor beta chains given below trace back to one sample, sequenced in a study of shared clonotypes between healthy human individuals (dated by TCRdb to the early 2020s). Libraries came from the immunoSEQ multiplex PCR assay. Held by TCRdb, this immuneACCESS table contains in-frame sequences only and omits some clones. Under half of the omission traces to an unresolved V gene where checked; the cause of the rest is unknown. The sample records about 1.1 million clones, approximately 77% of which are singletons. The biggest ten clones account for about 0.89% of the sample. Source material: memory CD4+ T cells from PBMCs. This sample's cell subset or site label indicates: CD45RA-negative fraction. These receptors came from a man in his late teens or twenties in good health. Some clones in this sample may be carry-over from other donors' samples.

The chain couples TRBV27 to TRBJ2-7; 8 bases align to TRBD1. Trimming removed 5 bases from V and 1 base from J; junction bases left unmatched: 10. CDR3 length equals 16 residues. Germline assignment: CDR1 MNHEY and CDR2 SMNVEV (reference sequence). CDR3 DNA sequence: TGTGCCAGCAGTCGGGTGCAGGGGGCGCAATCCTACGAGCAGTACTTC. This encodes CASSRVQGAQSYEQYF.

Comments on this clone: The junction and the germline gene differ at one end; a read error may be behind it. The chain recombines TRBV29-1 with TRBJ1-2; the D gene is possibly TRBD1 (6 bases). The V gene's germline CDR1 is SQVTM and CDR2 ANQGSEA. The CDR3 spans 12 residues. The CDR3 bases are TGCAGCGTTGAAGATGCCAGGGGTGATAGAAGGTTC. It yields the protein CSVEDARGDRRF.

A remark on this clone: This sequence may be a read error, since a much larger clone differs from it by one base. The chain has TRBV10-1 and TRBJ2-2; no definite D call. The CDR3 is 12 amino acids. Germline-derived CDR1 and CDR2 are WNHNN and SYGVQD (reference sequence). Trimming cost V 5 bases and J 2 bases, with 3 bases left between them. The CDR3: CASSKNTGELFF. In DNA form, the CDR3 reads TGCGCCAGCAGTAAAAACACCGGGGAGCTGTTTTTT.

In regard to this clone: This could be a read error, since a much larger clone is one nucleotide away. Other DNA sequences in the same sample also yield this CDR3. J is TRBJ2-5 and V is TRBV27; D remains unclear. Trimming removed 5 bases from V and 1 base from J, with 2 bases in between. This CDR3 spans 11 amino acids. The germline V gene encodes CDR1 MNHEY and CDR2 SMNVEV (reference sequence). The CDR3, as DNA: TGTGCCAGCAGTCCCCAAGAGACCCAGTACTTC. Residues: CASSPQETQYF.

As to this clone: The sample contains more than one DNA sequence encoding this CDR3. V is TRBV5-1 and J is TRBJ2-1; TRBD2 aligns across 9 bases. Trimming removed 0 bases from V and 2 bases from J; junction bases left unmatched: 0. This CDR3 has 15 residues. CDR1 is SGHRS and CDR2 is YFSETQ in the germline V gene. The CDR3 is CASSLASGTYNEQFF. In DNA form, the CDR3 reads TGCGCCAGCAGCTTGGCTAGCGGGACCTACAATGAGCAGTTCTTC.

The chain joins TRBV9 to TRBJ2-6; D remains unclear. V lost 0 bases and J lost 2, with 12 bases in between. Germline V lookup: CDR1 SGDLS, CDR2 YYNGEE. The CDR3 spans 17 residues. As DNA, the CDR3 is TGTGCCAGCAGCGTAGTCCAGGTGGGAACTGGGGCCAACGTCCTGACTTTC. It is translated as CASSVVQVGTGANVLTF.

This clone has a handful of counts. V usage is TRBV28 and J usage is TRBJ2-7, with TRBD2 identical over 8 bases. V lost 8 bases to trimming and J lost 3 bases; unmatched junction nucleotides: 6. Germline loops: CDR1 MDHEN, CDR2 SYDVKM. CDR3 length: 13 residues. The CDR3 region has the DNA TGTGCCAGCCTTGGGGCGGGAGGCTACGAGCAGTACTTC. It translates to CASLGAGGYEQYF.

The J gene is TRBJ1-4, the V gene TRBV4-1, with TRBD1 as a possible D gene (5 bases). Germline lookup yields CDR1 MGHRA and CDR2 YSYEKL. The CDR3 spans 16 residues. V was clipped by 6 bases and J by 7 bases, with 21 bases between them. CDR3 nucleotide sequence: TGCGCCAGCAGACATGGCCGGGTCGGGGGTAGTGAAAAACTGTTTTTT. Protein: CASRHGRVGGSEKLFF.

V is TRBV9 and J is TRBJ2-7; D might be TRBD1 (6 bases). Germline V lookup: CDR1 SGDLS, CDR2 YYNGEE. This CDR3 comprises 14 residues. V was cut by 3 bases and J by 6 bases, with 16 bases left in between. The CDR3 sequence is CASSEDIRGGEQYF. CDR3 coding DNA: TGTGCCAGCAGCGAAGACATCAGGGGCGGCGAGCAGTACTTC.

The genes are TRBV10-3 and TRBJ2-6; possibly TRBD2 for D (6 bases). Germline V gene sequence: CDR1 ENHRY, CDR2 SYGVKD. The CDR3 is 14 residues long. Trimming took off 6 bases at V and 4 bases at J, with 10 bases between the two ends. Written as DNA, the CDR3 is TGTGCCATCAGGGGAGGAGCCGGGGCCAACGTCCTGACTTTC. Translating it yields CAIRGGAGANVLTF.

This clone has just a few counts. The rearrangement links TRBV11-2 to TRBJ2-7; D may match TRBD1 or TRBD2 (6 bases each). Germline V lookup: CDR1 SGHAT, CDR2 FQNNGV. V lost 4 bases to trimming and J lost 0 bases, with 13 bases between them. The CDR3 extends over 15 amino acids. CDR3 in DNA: TGTGCCAGCAGCTCTGGGGGGCGGCCCTCCTACGAGCAGTACTTC. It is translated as CASSSGGRPSYEQYF.

The CDR3 nucleotides are TGTGCCAGCAGGCGAAATACAGGGGGGTTGGGGTTGACCCAGTACTTC. Translating gives CASRRNTGGLGLTQYF. The chain uses TRBV11-2 and TRBJ2-5; 8 positions agree with TRBD1. Germline V gives CDR1 SGHAT, CDR2 FQNNGV. Losses at the gene ends were 6 bases for V and 7 bases for J; bases not matched to a gene: 16. The CDR3 has 16 amino acids. The whole variable domain, filled in from reference TRBV11-2 and TRBJ2-5, reads EAGVAQSPRYKIIEKRQSVAFWCNPISGHATLYWYQQILGQGPKLLIQFQNNGVVDDSQLPKDRFSAERLKGVDSTLKIQPAKLEDSAVYLCASRRNTGGLGLTQYFGPGTRLLVL.

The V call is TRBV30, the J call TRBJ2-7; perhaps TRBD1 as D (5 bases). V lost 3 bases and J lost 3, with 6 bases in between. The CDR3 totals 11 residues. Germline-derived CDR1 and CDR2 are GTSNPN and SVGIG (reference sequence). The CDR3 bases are TGTGCCTGGAGGGACAACTACGAGCAGTACTTC. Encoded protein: CAWRDNYEQYF.

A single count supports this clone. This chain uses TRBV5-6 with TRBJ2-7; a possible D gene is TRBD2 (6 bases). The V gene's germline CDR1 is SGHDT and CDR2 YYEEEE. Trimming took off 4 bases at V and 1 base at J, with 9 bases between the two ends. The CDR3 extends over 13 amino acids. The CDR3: CASSPGGSYEQYF. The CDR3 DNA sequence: TGTGCCAGCAGCCCTGGGGGGTCCTACGAGCAGTACTTC.

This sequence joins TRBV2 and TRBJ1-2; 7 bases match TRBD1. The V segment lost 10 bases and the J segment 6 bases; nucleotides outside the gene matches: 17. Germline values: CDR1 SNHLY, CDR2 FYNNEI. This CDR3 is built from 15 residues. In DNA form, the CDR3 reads TGTGCCACCTCCATCATCCGGGACAGCCCTAATGGCTACACCTTC. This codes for CATSIIRDSPNGYTF.

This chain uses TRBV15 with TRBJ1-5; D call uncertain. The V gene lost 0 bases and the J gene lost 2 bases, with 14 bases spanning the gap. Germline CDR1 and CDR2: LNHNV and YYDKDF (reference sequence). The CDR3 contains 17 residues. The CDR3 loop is CATSRDRGSIGNQPQHF. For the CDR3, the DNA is TGTGCCACCAGCAGAGATCGAGGCAGTATAGGCAATCAGCCCCAGCATTTT.

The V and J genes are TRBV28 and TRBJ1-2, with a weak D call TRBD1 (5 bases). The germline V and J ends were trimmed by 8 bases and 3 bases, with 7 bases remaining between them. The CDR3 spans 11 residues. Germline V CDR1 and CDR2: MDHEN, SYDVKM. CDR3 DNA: TGTGCCAGCTTAGGGGACTATGGCTACACCTTC. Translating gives CASLGDYGYTF.

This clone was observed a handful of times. The CDR3 DNA is TGCGCCAGCAGCTTGGGGGCGAGTAATGAAAAACTGTTTTTT. Translation gives CASSLGASNEKLFF. The rearrangement uses TRBV5-1 and TRBJ1-4; D is uncertain. V was shortened by 0 bases and J by 4 bases, with 7 bases between the two germline ends. The CDR3 is made up of 14 amino acids. CDR1 and CDR2 (germline): SGHRS, YFSETQ.

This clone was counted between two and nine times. The CDR3 here is CASSHPALGWNTGELFF. The CDR3 DNA is TGCGCCAGTTCCCACCCCGCGCTGGGTTGGAACACCGGGGAGCTGTTTTTT. The chain combines TRBV5-1 with TRBJ2-2; D uncertain. The CDR3 is made up of 17 amino acids. CDR1 and CDR2 (germline): SGHRS, YFSETQ. V was pared by 8 bases and J by 1 base, with 21 bases between.

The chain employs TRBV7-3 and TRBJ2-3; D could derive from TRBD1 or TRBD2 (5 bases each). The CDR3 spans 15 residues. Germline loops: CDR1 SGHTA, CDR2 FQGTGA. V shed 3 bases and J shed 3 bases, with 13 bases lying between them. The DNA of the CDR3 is TGTGCCAGCAGCTTGGGGGTGGTCGAGACAGATACGCAGTATTTT. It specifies CASSLGVVETDTQYF.

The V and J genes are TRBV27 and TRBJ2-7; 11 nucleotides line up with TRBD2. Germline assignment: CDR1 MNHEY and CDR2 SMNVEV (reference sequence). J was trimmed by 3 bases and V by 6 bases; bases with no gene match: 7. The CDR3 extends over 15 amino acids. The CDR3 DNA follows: TGTGCCAGCAGACCCCGACTAGCGGGAAACTACGAGCAGTACTTC. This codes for CASRPRLAGNYEQYF.

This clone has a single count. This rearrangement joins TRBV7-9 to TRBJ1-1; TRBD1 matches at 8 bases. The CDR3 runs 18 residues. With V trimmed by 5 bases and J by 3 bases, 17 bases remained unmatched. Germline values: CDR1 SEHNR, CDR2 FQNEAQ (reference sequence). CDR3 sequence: CASSNPTGETRWDTEAFF. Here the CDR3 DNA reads TGTGCCAGCAGCAACCCGACAGGGGAGACCCGGTGGGACACTGAAGCTTTCTTT.

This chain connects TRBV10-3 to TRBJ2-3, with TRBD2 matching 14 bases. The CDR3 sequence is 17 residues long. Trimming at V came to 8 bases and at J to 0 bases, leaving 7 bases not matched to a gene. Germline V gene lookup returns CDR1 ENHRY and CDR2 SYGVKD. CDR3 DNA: TGTGCCATCGGGGAGACTAGCGGGAGGGCTAGCACAGATACGCAGTATTTT. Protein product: CAIGETSGRASTDTQYF.

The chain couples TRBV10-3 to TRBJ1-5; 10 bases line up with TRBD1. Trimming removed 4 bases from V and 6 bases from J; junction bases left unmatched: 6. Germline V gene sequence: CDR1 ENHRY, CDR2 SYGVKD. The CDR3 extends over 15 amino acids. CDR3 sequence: CAISASGTGVQPQHF. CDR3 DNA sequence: TGTGCCATCAGTGCGTCGGGGACAGGGGTTCAGCCCCAGCATTTT.

The chain's CDR3 is CASSMTYYGYTF. The DNA for the CDR3 is TGTGCCAGTAGTATGACCTACTATGGCTACACCTTC. V and J are TRBV19 and TRBJ1-2; D gene uncertain. This CDR3 has 12 amino acids. The germline CDR1 and CDR2 sequences are LNHDA and SQIVND (reference sequence). The V gene lost 3 bases and the J gene lost 3 bases, with 5 bases spanning the gap.

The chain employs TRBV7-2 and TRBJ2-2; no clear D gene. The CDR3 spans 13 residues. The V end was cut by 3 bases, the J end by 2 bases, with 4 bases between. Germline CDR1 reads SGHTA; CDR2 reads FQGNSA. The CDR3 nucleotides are TGTGCCAGCAGCTTTATAAACACCGGGGAGCTGTTTTTT. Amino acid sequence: CASSFINTGELFF.

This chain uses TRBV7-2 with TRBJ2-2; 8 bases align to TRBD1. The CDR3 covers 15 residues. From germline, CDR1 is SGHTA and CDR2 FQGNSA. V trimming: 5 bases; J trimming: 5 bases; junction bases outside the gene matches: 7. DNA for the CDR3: TGTGCCAGCAGCCTACAAAGGACAGGGACCGGGGAGCTGTTTTTT. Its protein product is CASSLQRTGTGELFF.